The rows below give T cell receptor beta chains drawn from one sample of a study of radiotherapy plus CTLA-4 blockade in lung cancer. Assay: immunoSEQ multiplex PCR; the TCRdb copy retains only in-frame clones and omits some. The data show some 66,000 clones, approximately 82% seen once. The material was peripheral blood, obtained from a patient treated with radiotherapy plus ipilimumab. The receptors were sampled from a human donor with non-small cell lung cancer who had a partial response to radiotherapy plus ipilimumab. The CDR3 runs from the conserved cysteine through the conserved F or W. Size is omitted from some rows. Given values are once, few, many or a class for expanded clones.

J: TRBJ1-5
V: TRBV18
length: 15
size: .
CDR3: CASSDGQVDLQPQHF

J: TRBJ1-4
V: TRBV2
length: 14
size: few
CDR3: CASSEGRDGEKLFF

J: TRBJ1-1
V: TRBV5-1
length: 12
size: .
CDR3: CASRGDNTEAFF

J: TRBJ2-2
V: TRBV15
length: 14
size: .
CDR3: CATSTAGKAGELFF

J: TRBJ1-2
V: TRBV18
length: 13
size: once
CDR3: CASSPSQGHGYTF

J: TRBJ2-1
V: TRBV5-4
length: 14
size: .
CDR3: CASSLLAGYNEQFF

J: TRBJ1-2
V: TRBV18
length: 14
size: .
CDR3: CASSPRDTNYGYTF

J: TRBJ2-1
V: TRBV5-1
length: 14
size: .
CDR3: CASSSDRGYNEQFF

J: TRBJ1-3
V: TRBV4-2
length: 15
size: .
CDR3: CASSQEERGGNTIYF

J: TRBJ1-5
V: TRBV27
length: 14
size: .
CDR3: CASSSRRGSQPQHF

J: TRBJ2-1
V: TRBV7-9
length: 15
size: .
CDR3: CASSLELADYNEQFF

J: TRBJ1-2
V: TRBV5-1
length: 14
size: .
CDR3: CASSSGQGNYGYTF

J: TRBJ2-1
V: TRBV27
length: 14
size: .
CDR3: CASSLGTRLNEQFF

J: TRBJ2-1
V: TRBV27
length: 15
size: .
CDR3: CASSLTLSSYNEQFF

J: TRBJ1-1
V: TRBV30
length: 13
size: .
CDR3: CAWSGTVKTEAFF

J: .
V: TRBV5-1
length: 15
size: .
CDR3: CASSLSGQGAETQYF

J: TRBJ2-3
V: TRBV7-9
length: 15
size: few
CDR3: CASSLISGSADTQYF

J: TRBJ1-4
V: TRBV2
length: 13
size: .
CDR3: CASSEQAGEKLFF

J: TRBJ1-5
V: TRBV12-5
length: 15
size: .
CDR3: CASDLLRGLGQPQHF

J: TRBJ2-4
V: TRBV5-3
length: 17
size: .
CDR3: CARSLGCGEGQENIQYF

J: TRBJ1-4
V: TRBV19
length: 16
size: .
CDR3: CASSIPGGRTNEKLFF

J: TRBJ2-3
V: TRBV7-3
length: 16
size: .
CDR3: CASSCRLAGRTDTQYF

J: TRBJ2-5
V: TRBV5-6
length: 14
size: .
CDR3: CASSLAGSPKTQYF

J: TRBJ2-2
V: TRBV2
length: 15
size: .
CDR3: CASRGGRGNTGELFF

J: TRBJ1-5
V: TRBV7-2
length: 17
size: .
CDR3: CASSLTARAFGNQPQHF

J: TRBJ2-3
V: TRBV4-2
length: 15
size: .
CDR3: CASSRSGVVTDTQYF

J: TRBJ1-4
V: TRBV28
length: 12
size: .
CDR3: CASTAIPKKLFF

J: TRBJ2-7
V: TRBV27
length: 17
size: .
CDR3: CASSFQGGAGGPGEQYF

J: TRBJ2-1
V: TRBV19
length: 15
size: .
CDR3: CASSISGGRYNEQFF

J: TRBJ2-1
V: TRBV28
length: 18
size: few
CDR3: CASPGTGMSGNLYNEQFF

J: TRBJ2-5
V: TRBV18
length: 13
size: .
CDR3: CASSTDGGSAQYF

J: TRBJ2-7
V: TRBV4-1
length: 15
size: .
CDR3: CASSPPSGRAGEQYF

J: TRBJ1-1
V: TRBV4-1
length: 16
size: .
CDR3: CASSQGRRVMNTEAFF

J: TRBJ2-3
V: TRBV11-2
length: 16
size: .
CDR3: CASSWETSGREDTQYF

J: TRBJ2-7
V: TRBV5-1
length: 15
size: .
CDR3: CASSLYGQGEYEQYF

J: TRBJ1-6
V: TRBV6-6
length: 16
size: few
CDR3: CASSSDRSSYNSPLHF

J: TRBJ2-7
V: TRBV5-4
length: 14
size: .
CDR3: CASSLGQGGNEQYF

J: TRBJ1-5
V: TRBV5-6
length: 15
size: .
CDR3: CASSLSGGGNQPQHF

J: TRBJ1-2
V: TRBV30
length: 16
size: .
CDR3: CAWSVLSGGLNYGYTF

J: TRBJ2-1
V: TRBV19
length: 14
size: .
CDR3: CASSPPGQTNEQFF

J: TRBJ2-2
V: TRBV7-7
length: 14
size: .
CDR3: CASSVLRGAGELFF

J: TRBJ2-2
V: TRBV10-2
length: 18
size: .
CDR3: CASSGTSGIMGLSGELFF

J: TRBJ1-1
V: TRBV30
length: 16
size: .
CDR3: CARKPNLGGRDTEAFF

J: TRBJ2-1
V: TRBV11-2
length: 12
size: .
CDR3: CASSLVSREQFF

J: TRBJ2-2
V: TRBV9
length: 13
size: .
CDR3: CASSNGVAGELFF

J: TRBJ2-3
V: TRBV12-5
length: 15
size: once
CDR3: CASGPGTGREDTQYF

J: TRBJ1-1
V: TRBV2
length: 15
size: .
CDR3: CASSLGGAGVTEAFF

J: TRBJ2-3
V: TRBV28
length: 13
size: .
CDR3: CASTPGRVDTQYF

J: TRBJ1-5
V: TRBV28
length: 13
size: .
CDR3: CASSSPGNQPQHF

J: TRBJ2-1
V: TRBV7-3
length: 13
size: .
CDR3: CASRPPERDEQFF

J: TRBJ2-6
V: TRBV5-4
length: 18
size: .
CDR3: CASTSGTSGGSGANVLTF

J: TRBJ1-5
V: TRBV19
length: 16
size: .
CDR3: CASSKDRGYSNQPQHF

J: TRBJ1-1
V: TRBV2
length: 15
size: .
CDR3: CASRVLDRANTEAFF